Listed below are T cell receptor beta chains from one sample, sequenced in a study of T cells after yellow fever vaccination. TCRdb called the 5' RACE reads again in MiXCR, with one record for every CDR3 protein. The sample records a few hundred thousand distinct CDR3 sequences, over 4.5% being singletons. The material was CD4+ T cells sorted from PBMCs, obtained on the day of the yellow fever booster vaccination. The receptors here all came from a man aged 18 to 30 who received the YFV17D yellow fever vaccine. The CDR3 runs from the conserved cysteine through the conserved F or W.

V: TRBV18
CDR3: CASSPRTAGYTF

V: TRBV10-3
CDR3: CAIMRGLQETQYF

V: TRBV13
CDR3: CASSLLRGPEAFF

V: TRBV5-5
CDR3: CASSSDGDLNSEAFF

V: TRBV5-4
CDR3: CASSLGGLSSYNEQFF

V: TRBV7-6
CDR3: CASSLRPGGAGETQYF

V: TRBV28
CDR3: CASSLQGAGWDTQYF

V: TRBV5-6
CDR3: CASSPAGRVSGNTIYF

V: TRBV4-1
CDR3: CASSHIQETQYF

V: TRBV4-3
CDR3: CASSQDSAGSDFPTEAFF

V: TRBV6-5
CDR3: CASRETGSGGYTF

V: TRBV7-2
CDR3: CASSFLIGVLNNEQFF

V: TRBV6-1
CDR3: CASRHAGTGMLKRTDTQYF

V: TRBV12-3/TRBV12-4
CDR3: CASSSRGTDTQYF

V: TRBV28
CDR3: CASSFFLRGGELFF

V: TRBV11-2
CDR3: CASSFSQSDGYTF

V: TRBV4-1
CDR3: CASSRWQGANTYEQYF

V: TRBV4-3
CDR3: CASSQVSQGSEKLFF

V: TRBV3-1
CDR3: CASSHPVLGRETQYF

V: TRBV5-5
CDR3: CASSSTLQGLYEQYF

V: TRBV6-5
CDR3: CASSSRGGEDNEKLFF

V: TRBV7-9
CDR3: CASSPPGDTQYF

V: TRBV20-1
CDR3: CSARDTSGVEETQYF

V: TRBV30
CDR3: CAWGRAWGYTF

V: TRBV6-2/TRBV6-3
CDR3: CASSFGYSNQPQHF

V: TRBV15
CDR3: CATSITETANYGYTF

V: TRBV7-2
CDR3: CASSWGQADNSPLHF

V: TRBV20-1
CDR3: CSARGHRPYEQYF

V: TRBV18
CDR3: CASSQENTGELFF

V: TRBV11-2
CDR3: CASSLERGANVLTF

V: TRBV20-1
CDR3: CSAARPGLNTEAFF